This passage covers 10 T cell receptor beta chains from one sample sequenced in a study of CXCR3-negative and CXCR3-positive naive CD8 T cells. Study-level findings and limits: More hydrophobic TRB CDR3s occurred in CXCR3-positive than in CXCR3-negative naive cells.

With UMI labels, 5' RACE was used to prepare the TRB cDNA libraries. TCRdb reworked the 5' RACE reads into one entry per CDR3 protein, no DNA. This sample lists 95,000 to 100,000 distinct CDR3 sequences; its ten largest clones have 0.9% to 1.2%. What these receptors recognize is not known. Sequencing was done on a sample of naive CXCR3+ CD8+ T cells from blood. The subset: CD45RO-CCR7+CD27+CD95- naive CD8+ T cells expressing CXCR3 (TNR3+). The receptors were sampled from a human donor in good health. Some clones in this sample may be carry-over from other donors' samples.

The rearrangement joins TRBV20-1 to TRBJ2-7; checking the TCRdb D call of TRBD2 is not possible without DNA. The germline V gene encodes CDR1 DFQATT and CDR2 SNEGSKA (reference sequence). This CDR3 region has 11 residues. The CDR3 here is CSAENSREQYF.

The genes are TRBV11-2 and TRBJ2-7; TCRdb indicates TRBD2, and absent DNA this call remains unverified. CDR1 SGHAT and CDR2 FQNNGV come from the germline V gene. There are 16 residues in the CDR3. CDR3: CASSPTSGGHLYEQYF.

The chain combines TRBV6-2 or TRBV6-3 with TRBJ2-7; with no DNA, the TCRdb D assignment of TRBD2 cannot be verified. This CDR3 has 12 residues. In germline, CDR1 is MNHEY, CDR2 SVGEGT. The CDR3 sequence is CASSYSSGHSTF.

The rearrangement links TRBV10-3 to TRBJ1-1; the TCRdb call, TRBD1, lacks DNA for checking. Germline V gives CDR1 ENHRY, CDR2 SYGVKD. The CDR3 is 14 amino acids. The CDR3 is CAISDLDIIAEAFF.

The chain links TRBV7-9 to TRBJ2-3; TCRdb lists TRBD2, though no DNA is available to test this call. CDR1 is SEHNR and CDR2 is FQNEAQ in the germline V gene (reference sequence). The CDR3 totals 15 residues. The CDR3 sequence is CASSSTASGRDTQYF.

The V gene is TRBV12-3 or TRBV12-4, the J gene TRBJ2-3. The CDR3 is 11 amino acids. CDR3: CASTLTDTQYF.

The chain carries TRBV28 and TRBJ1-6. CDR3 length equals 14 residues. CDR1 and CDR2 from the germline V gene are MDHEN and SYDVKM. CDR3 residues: CASSPQGRDSPLHF.

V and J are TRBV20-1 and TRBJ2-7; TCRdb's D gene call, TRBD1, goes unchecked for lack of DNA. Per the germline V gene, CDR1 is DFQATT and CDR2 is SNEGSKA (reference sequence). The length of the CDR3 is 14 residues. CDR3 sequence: CSTARDRLNYEQYF.

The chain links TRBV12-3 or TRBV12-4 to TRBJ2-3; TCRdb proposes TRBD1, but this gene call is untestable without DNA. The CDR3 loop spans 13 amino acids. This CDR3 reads CATDGGRGDTQYF.

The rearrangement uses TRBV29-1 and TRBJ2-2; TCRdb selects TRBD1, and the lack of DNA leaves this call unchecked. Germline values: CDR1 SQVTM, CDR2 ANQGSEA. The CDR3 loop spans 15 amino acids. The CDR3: CSVELEGWGTGELFF.